The sequence of this TCR beta chain was determined in a study of blood T cell repertoires in COVID-19. Study-level information: Nucleic acid was either cDNA or gDNA, and it came from T cells, B-cell-depleted T cells, or PBMCs.

Authors' processing steps: Quantification of nucleated cells was approximated via reference gene primer amplification. Profiling relied on immunoSEQ multiplex PCR, and the TCRdb table lists in-frame clones only, not all of them. V and J calls and clone size are those listed in that table; D and trimming were worked out from the DNA. The sample holds 250,000 to 300,000 clones, roughly 87% seen once. Participant age was roughly 18 to 95 years, and participants resided in fewer than 25 US areas. Donors were grouped by their self-reported clinical history. V lost 4 bases and J lost 5; bases outside the gene matches: 6. This CDR3 has 14 amino acids. The germline CDR1 and CDR2 sequences are MNHEY and SVGEGT.

This chain connects TRBV6-2 or TRBV6-3 to TRBJ1-1, with 8 bases that match TRBD1. The receptor was derived from a woman in her 30s who had recovered from COVID-19. The sample comprised PBMCs or T cells enriched from blood (not recorded which). This chain's CDR3 is CASSSTGVRTEAFF. In nucleotides, the CDR3 is TGTGCCAGCAGTTCGACAGGGGTAAGAACTGAAGCTTTCTTT.